This T cell receptor (beta chain) was obtained from a study of blood T cell repertoires in COVID-19. Study overall: T cells, B-cell-depleted T cells, or PBMCs supplied cDNA or gDNA.

Original handling: Estimates of nucleated cell counts were drawn from the amplification of reference gene primers. Measured with immunoSEQ multiplex PCR; TCRdb has only the in-frame clones, and not every one. V, J and clone size were drawn from that table, and D and trimming were deduced from the DNA. The sample consists of 80,000 to 100,000 clones, about 80% of them appearing once. This CDR3 has 12 residues. Per germline, CDR1 SQVTM and CDR2 ANQGSEA. With 4 bases removed from V and 2 bases from J, the gap between germline ends came to 9 bases. This chain joins TRBV29-1 and TRBJ2-7, with TRBD2 as a possible D gene (5 bases). Material: peripheral blood. The clonotype was recovered from a man aged 65-85 years with acute or convalescent COVID-19. As DNA, the CDR3 is TGCAGCGTTGGTGGAGGCACCTACGAGCAGTACTTC. Translation: CSVGGGTYEQYF.